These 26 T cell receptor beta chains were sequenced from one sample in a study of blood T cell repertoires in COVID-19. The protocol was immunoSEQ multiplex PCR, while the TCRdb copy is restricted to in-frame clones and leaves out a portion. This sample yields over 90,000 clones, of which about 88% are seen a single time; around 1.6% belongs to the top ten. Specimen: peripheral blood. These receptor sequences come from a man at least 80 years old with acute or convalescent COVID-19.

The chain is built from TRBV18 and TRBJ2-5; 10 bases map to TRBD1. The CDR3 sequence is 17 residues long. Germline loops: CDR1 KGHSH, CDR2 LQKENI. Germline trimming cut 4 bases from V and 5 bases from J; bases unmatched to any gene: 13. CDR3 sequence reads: CASSLPPTGQGMETQYF. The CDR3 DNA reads TGTGCCAGCTCACTCCCCCCCACGGGACAGGGGATGGAGACCCAGTACTTC.

The CDR3 bases are TGTGCCAGCAGCTTAGCGGGCAGACACAATGAGCAGTTCTTC. Protein: CASSLAGRHNEQFF. The gene calls are TRBV7-2 and TRBJ2-1; D not certain. Germline V gene data show CDR1 as SGHTA and CDR2 as FQGNSA. This CDR3 spans 14 amino acids. Trimming cost V 0 bases and J 5 bases, with 8 bases left between them.

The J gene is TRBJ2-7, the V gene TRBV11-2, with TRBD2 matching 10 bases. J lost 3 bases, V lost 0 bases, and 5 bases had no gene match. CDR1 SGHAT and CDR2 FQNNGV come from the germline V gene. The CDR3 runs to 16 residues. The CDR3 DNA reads TGTGCCAGCAGCTTAGATAGTGGACTAGCGGACTACGAGCAGTACTTC. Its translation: CASSLDSGLADYEQYF.

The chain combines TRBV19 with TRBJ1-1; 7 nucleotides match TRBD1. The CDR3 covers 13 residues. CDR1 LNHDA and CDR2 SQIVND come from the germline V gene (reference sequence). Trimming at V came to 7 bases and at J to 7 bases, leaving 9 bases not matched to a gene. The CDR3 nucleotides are TGTGCCAGTACCCAGGACAGGATAAGTGAAGCTTTCTTT. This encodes CASTQDRISEAFF.

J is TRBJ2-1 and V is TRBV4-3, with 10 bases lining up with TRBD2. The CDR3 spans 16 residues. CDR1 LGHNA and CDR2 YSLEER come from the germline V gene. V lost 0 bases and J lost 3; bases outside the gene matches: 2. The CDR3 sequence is CASSQDLAGGYNEQFF. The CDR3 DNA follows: TGCGCCAGCAGCCAAGATTTAGCGGGAGGCTACAATGAGCAGTTCTTC.

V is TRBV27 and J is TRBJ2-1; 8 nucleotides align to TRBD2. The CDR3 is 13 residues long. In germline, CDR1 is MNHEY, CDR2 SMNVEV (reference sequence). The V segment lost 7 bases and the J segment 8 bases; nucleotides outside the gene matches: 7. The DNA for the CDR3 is TGTGCCAGCATGAAGCGGGAGAGCGATGAGCAGTTCTTC. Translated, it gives CASMKRESDEQFF.

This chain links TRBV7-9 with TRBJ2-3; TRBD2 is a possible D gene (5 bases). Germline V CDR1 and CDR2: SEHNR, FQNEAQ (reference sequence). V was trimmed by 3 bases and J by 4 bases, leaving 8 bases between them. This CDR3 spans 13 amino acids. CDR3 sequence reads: CASSFTRADTQYF. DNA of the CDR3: TGTGCCAGCAGCTTTACTAGAGCAGATACGCAGTATTTT.

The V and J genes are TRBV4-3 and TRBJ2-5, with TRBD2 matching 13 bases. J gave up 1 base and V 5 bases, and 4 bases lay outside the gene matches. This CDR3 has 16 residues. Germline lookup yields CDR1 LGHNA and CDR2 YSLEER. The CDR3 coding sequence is TGCGCCAGCAGCAAGACTAGCGGGAGGCCCCAAGAGACCCAGTACTTC. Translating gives CASSKTSGRPQETQYF.

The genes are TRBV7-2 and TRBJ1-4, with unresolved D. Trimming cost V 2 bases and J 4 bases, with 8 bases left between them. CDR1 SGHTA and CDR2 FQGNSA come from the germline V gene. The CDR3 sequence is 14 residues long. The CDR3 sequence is CASSLRRFNEKLFF. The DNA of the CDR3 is TGTGCCAGCAGCTTACGTAGATTTAATGAAAAACTGTTTTTT.

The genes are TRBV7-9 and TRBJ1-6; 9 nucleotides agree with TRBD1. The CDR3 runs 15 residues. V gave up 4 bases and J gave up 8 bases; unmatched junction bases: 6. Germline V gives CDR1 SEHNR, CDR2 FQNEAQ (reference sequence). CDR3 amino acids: CASSSGTGSHSPLHF. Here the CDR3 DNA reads TGTGCCAGCAGCTCAGGGACAGGGAGTCATTCACCCCTCCACTTT. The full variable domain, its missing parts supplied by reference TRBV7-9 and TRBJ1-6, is DTGVSQNPRHKITKRGQNVTFRCDPISEHNRLYWYRQTLGQGPEFLTYFQNEAQLEKSRLLSDRFSAERPKGSFSTLEIQRTEQGDSAMYLCASSSGTGSHSPLHFGNGTRLTVT.

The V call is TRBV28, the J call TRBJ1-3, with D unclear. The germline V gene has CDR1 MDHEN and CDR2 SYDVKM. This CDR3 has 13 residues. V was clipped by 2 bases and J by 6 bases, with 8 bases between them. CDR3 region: CASSLGTENTIYF. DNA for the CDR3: TGTGCCAGCAGTTTAGGCACCGAAAACACCATATATTTT. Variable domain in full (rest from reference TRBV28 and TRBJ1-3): DVKVTQSSRYLVKRTGEKVFLECVQDMDHENMFWYRQDPGLGLRLIYFSYDVKMKEKGDIPEGYSVSREKKERFSLILESASTNQTSMYLCASSLGTENTIYFGEGSWLTVV.

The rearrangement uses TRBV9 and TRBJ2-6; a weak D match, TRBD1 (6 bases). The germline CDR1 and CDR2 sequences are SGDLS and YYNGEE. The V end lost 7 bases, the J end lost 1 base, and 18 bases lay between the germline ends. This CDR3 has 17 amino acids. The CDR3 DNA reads TGTGCCAGCGGCAGGGGCGCGCCGAATTCTGGGGCCAACGTCCTGACTTTC. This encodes CASGRGAPNSGANVLTF.

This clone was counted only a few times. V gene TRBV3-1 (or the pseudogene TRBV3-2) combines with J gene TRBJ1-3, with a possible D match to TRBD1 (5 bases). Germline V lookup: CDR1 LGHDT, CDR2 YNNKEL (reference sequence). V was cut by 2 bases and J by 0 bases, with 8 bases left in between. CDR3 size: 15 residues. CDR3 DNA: TGTGCCAGCAGCCAACAGGGTAACTCTGGAAACACCATATATTTT. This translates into CASSQQGNSGNTIYF.

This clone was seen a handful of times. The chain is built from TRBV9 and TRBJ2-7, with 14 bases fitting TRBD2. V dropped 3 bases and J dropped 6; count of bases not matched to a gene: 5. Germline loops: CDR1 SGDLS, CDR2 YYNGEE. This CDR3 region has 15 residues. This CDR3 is CASSALGLAGGEQYF. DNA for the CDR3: TGTGCCAGCAGCGCCCTTGGACTAGCGGGAGGCGAGCAGTACTTC.

The CDR3 reads CASSSGLAGVEQFF. In DNA form, the CDR3 reads TGTGCCAGCAGCTCAGGACTAGCGGGAGTTGAGCAGTTCTTC. This chain links TRBV7-9 with TRBJ2-1, with 13 bases matching TRBD2. The CDR3 loop spans 14 amino acids. V gave up 4 bases and J gave up 9 bases; unmatched junction bases: 3. The germline CDR1 and CDR2 sequences are SEHNR and FQNEAQ (reference sequence).

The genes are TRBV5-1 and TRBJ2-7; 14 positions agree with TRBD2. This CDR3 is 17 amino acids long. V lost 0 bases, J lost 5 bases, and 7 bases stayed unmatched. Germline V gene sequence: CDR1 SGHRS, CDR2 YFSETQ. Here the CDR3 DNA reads TGCGCCAGCAGCTTGGGACTAGCGGGAGGGCGAACGCACGAGCAGTACTTC. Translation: CASSLGLAGGRTHEQYF.

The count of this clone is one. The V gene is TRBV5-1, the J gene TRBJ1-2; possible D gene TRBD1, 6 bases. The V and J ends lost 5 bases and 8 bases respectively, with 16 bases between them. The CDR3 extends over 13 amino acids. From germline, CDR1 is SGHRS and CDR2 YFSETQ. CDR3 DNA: TGCGCCAGCAGTCCATGGGGGCAGCGCGGCTACACCTTC. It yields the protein CASSPWGQRGYTF.

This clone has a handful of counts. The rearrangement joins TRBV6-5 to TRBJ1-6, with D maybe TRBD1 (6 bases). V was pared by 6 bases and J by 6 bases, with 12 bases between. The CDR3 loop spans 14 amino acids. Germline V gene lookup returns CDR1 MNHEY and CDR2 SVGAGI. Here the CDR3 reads CASSRGGGNSPLHF. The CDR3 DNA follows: TGTGCCAGCAGCCGGGGAGGGGGTAATTCACCCCTCCACTTT.

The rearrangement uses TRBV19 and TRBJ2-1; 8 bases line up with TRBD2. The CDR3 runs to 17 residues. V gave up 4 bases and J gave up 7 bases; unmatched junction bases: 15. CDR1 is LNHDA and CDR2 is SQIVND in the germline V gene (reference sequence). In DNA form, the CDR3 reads TGTGCCAGTAGTAATCCCTCGGGAGGGCCGTTTCAAAATGAGCAGTTCTTC. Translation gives CASSNPSGGPFQNEQFF.

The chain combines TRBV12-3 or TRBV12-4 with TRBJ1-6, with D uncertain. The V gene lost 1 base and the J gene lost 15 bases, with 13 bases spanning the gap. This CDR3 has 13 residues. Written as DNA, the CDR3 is TGTGCCAGCAGTTTAGGGTCAGGTCTACTCCTCCACTTT. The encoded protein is CASSLGSGLLLHF.

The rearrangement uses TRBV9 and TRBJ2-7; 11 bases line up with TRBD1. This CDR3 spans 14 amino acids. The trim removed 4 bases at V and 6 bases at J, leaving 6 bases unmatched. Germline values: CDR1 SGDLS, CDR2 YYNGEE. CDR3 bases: TGTGCCAGCAGCAAAGGACAGGGGGCGCTCGAGCAGTACTTC. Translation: CASSKGQGALEQYF.

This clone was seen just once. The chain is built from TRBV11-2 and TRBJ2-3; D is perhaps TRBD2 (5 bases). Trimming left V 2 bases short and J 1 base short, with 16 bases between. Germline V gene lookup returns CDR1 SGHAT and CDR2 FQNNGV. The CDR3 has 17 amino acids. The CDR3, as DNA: TGTGCCAGCAGCTTAAGAAGCGGAACCTTGGGCACAGATACGCAGTATTTT. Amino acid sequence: CASSLRSGTLGTDTQYF.

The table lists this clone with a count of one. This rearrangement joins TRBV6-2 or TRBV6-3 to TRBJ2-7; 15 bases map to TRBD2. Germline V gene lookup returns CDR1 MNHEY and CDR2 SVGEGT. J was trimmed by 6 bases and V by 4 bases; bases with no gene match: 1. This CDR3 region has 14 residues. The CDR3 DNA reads TGTGCCAGCAGTTGGACTAGCGGGAGGGCCGAGCAGTACTTC. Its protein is CASSWTSGRAEQYF.

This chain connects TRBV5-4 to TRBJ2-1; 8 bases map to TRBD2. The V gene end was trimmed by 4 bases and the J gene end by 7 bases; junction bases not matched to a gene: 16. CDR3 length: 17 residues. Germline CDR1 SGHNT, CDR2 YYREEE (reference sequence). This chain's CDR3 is CASSPRWGTRLVNEQFF. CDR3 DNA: TGTGCCAGCAGCCCAAGGTGGGGGACTAGGCTAGTAAATGAGCAGTTCTTC.

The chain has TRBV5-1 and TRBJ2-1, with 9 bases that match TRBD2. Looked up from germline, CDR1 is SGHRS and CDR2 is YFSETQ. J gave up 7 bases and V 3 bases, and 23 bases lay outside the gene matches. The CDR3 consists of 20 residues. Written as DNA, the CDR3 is TGCGCCAGCAGCTCAAGGACTAGGCGGGAGGGCCTTGTCTCTCGAAATGAGCAGTTCTTC. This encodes CASSSRTRREGLVSRNEQFF.

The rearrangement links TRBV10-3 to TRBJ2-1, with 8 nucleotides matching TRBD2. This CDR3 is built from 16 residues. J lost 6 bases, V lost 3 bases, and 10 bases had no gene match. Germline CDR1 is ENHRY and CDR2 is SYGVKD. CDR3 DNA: TGTGCCATCAGTGATGAGAGGGTGAGCGGGAGCAATGAGCAGTTCTTC. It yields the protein CAISDERVSGSNEQFF.